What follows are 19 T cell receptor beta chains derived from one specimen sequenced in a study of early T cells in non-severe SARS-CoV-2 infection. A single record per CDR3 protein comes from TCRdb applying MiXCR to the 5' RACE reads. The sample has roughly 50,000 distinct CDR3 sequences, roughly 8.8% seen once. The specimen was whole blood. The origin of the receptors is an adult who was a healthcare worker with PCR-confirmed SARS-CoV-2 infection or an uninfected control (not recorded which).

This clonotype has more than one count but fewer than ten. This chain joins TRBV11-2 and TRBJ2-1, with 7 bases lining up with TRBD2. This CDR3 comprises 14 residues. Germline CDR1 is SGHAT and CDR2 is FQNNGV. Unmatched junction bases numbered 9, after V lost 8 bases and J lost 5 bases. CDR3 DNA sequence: TGTGCCAGCCTTGTTGCGGGAGTTCACAATGAGCAGTTCTTC. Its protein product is CASLVAGVHNEQFF.

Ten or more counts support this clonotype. CDR3 DNA sequence: TGCGCCAGCAGTCCTCAGCGGGAGGCTGTTGACGAGCAGTACTTC. Translation gives CASSPQREAVDEQYF. The chain has TRBV4-3 and TRBJ2-7; 9 positions agree with TRBD2. This CDR3 region has 15 residues. The V gene's germline CDR1 is LGHNA and CDR2 YSLEER. V lost 6 bases, J lost 5 bases, and 11 bases stayed unmatched.

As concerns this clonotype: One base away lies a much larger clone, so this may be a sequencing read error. CDR3 in DNA: TGCAGTGCTAGGCACTGGGTCAGGGCGCTGAACACTGAAGCTTTCTTT. Translation: CSARHWVRALNTEAFF. The rearrangement joins TRBV20-1 to TRBJ1-1; the D gene is possibly TRBD1 (5 bases). Trimming pared 3 bases from V and 0 bases from J, leaving 17 bases between. This CDR3 region has 16 residues. Germline loops: CDR1 DFQATT, CDR2 SNEGSKA (reference sequence).

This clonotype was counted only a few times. The CDR3 coding sequence is TGTGCCAGCAGCGTAGCGGGAGCCAACAATGAGCAGTTCTTC. It translates to CASSVAGANNEQFF. The chain recombines TRBV9 with TRBJ2-1, with D possibly TRBD2 on 6 matching bases. Looked up from germline, CDR1 is SGDLS and CDR2 is YYNGEE. V gave up 0 bases and J gave up 5 bases, with 9 bases separating them. This CDR3 contains 14 residues.

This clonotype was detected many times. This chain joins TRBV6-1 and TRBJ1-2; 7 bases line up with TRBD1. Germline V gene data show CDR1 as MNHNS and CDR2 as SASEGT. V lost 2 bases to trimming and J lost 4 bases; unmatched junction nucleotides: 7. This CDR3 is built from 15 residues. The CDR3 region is CASSERAGGPYGYTF. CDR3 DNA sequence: TGTGCCAGCAGTGAAAGGGCAGGGGGTCCCTATGGCTACACCTTC.

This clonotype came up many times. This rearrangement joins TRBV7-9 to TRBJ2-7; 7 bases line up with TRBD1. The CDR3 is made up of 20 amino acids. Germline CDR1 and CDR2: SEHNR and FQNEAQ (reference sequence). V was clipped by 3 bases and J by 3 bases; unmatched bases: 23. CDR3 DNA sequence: TGTGCCAGCAGCTTCGAGGGAATTATGGGGACAGAGGGTATGATCTACGAGCAGTACTTC. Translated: CASSFEGIMGTEGMIYEQYF.

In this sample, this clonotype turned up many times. The CDR3 protein is CASSAGTGTNTGELFF. In nucleotides, the CDR3 is TGTGCCAGCAGCGCCGGGACAGGAACGAACACCGGGGAGCTGTTTTTT. This rearrangement joins TRBV2 to TRBJ2-2; 8 bases are a match to TRBD1. Trimming at V came to 6 bases and at J to 0 bases, leaving 6 bases not matched to a gene. CDR3 length equals 16 residues. Germline V CDR1 and CDR2: SNHLY, FYNNEI.

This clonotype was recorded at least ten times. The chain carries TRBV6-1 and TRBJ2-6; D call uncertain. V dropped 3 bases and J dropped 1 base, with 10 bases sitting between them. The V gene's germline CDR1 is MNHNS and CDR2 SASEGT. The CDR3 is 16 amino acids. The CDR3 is CASSDVRDSGANVLTF. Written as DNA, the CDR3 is TGTGCCAGCAGTGACGTAAGGGATTCTGGGGCCAACGTCCTGACTTTC.

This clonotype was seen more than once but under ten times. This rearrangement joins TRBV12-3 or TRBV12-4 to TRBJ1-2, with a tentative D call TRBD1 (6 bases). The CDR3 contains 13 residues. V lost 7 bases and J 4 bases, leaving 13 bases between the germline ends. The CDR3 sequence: CASKRLDSYGYTF. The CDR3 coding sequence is TGTGCCAGCAAACGCCTGGACAGCTATGGCTACACCTTC.

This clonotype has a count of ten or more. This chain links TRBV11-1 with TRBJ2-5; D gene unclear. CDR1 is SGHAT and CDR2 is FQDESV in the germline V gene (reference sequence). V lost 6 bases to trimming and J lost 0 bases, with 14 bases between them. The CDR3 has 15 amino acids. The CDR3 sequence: CASRPNTGYQETQYF. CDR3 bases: TGTGCCAGCAGGCCGAACACCGGATACCAAGAGACCCAGTACTTC.

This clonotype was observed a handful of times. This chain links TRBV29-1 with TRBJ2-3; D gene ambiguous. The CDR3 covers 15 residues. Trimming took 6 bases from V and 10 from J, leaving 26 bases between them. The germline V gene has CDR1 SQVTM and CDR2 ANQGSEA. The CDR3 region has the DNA TGCAGCGTCGAGGTCTCTAGATCCCGCGCTACGCCGCAGTATTTT. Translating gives CSVEVSRSRATPQYF.

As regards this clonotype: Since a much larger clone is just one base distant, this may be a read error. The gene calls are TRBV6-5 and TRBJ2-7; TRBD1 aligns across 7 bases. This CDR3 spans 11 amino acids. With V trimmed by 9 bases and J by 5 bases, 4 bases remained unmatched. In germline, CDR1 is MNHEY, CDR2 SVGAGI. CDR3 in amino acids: CASADRDEQYF. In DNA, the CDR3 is TGTGCCAGTGCAGACAGGGACGAGCAGTACTTC.

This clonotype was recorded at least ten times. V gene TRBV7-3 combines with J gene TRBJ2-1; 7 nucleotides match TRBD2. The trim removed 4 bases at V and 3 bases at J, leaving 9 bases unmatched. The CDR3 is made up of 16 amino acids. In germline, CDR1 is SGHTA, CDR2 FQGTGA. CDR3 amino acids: CASSSDRAGLYNEQFF. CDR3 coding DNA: TGTGCCAGCAGCTCCGATAGAGCGGGGCTCTACAATGAGCAGTTCTTC.

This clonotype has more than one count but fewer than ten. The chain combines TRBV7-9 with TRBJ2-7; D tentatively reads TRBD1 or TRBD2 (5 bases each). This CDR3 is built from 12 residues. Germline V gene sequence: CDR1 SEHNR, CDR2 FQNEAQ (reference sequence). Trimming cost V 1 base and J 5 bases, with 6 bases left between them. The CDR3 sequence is CASSLGGDEQYF. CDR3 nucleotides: TGTGCCAGCAGCTTAGGAGGGGACGAGCAGTACTTC.

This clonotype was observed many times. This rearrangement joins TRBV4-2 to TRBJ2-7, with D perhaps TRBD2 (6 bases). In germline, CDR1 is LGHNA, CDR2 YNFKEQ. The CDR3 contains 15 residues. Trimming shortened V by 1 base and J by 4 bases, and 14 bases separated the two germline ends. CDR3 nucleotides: TGTGCCAGCAGCCAAGTAGCGGAGCCTTTATACGAGCAGTACTTC. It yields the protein CASSQVAEPLYEQYF.

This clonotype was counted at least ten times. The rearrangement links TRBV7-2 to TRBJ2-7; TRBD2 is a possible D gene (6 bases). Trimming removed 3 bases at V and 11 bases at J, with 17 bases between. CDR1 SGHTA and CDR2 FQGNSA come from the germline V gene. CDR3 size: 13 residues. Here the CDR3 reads CASSFERRGRKYF. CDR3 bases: TGTGCCAGCAGCTTCGAGAGGAGGGGCCGAAAGTACTTC. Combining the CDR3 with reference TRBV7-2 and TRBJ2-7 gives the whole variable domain GAGVSQSPSNKVTEKGKDVELRCDPISGHTALYWYRQSLGQGLEFLIYFQGNSAPDKSGLPSDRFSAERTGGSVSTLTIQRTQQEDSAVYLCASSFERRGRKYFGPGTRLTVT.

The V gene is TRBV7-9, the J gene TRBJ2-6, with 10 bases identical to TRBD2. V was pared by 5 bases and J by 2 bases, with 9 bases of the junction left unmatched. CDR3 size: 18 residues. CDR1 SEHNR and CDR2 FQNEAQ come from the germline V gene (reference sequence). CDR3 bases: TGTGCCAGCAGCACAACGAGCGGGAGGGGCGCTGGGGCCAACGTCCTGACTTTC. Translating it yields CASSTTSGRGAGANVLTF.

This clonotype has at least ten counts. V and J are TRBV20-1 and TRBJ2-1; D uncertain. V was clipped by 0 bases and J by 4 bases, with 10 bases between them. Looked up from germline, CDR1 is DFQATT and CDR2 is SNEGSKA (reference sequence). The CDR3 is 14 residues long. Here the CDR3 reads CSARDYRSYNEQFF. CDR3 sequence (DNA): TGCAGTGCTAGAGATTACCGGAGTTACAATGAGCAGTTCTTC.

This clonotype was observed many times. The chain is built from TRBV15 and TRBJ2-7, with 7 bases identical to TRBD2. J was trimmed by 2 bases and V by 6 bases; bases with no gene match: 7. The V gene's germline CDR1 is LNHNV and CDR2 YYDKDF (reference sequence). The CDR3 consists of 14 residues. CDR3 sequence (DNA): TGTGCCACCAGAGAAGCGGGGTCCCCCTACGAGCAGTACTTC. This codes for CATREAGSPYEQYF.